This T cell receptor beta chain originates from a study of T cell clonality in common variable immunodeficiency. Overall study results and limits: In common variable immunodeficiency, TCR beta chains reportedly carried fewer deletions and N-nucleotide insertions. Links between repertoire features and CVID complications were heterogeneity-limited.

This CDR3 spans 16 amino acids. Germline CDR1 and CDR2: SGHVS and FNYEAQ. The V gene end was trimmed by 3 bases and the J gene end by 1 base; junction bases not matched to a gene: 3. This clone was observed a handful of times. What it binds is unknown. The missing CDR3 end, 3 residues past where the read stops, is filled in from the germline J gene. TCRdb's table, derived via immunoSEQ multiplex PCR, lists solely in-frame clones and lacks some. The sample includes approximately 15,000 clones, none of them occurring once. Both groups were predominantly of Caucasian heritage. Sequencing input: peripheral blood mononuclear cells. The TCR sequence derives from a human donor with common variable immunodeficiency. The chain links TRBV7-6 to TRBJ2-5; 12 nucleotides line up with TRBD2. The CDR3 bases that were read are TGTGCCAGCAGCTTCCCGACTAGCGGGGGCCAAGAGACC. This encodes CASSFPTSGGQET. The entire CDR3 is CASSFPTSGGQETQYF.